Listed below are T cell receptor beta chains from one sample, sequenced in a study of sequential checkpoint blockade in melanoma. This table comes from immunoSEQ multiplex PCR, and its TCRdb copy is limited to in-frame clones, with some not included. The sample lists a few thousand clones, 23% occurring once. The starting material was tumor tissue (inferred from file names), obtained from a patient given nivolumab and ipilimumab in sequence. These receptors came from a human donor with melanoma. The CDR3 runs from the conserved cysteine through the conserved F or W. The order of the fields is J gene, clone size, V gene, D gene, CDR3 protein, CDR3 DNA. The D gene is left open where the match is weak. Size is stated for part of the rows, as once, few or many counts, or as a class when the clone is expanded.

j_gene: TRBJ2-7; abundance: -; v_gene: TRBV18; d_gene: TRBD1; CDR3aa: CASSTGTGNYEQYF; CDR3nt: TGTGCCAGCTCAACCGGGACAGGGAACTACGAGCAGTACTTC
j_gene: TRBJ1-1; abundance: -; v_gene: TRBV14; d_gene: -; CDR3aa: CASSQMSSTEAFF; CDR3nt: TGTGCCAGCAGCCAAATGTCGAGCACTGAAGCTTTCTTT
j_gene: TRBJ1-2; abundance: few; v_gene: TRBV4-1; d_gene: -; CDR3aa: CASSHGRTVYGYTF; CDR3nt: TGCGCCAGCAGCCACGGAAGGACAGTCTATGGCTACACCTTC
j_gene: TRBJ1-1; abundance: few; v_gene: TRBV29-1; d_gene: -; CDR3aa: CSSNSGATEAFF; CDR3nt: TGCAGCTCCAATTCAGGGGCCACTGAAGCTTTCTTT
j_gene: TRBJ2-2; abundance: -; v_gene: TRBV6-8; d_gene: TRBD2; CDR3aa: CASSPLAGVRTGELFF; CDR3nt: TGTGCCAGCAGCCCCCTAGCGGGAGTAAGGACCGGGGAGCTGTTTTTT
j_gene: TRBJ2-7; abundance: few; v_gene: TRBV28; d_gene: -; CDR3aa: CASSFLGDKYEQYF; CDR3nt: TGTGCCAGCAGTTTCCTGGGGGATAAGTACGAGCAGTACTTC
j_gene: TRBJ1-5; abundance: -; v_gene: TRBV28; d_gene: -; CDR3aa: CASSFGADNQPQHF; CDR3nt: TGTGCCAGCAGTTTCGGGGCGGATAATCAGCCCCAGCATTTT
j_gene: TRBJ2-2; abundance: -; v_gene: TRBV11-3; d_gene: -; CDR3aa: CASSLTTRMSGELFF; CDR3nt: TGTGCCAGCAGCTTAACGACTAGAATGTCCGGGGAGCTGTTTTTT
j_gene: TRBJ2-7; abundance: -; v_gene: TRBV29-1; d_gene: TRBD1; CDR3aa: CSGGQGEGYEQYF; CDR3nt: TGCAGCGGGGGACAGGGAGAAGGCTACGAGCAGTACTTC
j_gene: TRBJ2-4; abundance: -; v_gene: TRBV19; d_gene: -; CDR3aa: CASSSDGFLRNIQYF; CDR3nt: TGTGCCAGTAGTTCTGACGGATTTCTTCGCAACATTCAGTACTTC
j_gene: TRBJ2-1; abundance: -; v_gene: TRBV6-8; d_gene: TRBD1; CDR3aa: CASSPDRGTWNEQFF; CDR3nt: TGTGCCAGCAGTCCCGACAGGGGGACCTGGAATGAGCAGTTCTTC
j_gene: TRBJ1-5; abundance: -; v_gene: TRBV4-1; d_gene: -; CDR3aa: CASSRGQLLPLDQPQHF; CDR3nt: TGCGCCAGCAGTCGAGGACAGCTCCTGCCGTTGGATCAGCCCCAGCATTTT
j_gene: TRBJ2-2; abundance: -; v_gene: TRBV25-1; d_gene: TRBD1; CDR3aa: CASSEWTGDTGELFF; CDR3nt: TGTGCCAGCAGTGAGTGGACAGGTGACACCGGGGAGCTGTTTTTT
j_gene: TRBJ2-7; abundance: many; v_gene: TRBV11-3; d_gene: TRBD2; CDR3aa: CASSLPGGAACPYEQYF; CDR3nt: TGTGCCAGCAGCTTACCCGGGGGGGCCGCCTGTCCCTACGAGCAGTACTTC
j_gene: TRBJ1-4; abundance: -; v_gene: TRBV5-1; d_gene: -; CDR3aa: CASSFSTGSEKLFF; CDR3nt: TGCGCCAGCAGCTTTAGCACAGGGTCTGAAAAACTGTTTTTT
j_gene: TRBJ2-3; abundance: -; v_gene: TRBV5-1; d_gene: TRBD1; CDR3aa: CATTLQGNTDTQYF; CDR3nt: TGCGCCACCACATTACAGGGGAACACAGATACGCAGTATTTT
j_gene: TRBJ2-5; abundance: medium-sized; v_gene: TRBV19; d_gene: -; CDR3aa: CASSPEWGQETQYF; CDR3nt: TGTGCCAGTAGCCCCGAGTGGGGGCAAGAGACCCAGTACTTC
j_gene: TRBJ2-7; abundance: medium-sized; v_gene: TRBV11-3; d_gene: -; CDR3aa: CASSFTGTLNEQYF; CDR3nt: TGTGCCAGCAGCTTTACCGGGACGCTTAACGAGCAGTACTTC
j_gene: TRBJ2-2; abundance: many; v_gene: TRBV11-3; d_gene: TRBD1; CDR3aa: CASSFRGLGNTGELFF; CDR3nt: TGTGCCAGCAGCTTCAGGGGGCTGGGGAACACCGGGGAGCTGTTTTTT
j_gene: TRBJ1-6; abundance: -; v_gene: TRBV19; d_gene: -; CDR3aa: CASSTNGEDSPLHF; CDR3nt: TGTGCCAGTAGTACAAACGGGGAGGATTCACCCCTCCACTTT
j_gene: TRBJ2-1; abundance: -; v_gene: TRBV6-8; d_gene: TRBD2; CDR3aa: CASSVGTSWSNEQFF; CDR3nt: TGTGCCAGCAGTGTCGGGACTAGCTGGTCCAATGAGCAGTTCTTC
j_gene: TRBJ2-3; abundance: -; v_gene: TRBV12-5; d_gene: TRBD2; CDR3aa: CASGGYERESADTQYF; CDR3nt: TGTGCCAGCGGGGGGTACGAGCGGGAGAGCGCAGATACGCAGTATTTT
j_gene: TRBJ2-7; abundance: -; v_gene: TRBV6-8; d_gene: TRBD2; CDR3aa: CASSSQDGGLAGDSVEQYF; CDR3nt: TGTGCCAGCAGTTCCCAGGACGGAGGTCTAGCGGGAGATAGTGTCGAGCAGTACTTC
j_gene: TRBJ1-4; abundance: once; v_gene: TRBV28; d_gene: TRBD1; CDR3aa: CASLPSPGQVLEKLFF; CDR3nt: TGTGCCAGTCTACCAAGCCCGGGACAGGTCCTGGAAAAACTGTTTTTT
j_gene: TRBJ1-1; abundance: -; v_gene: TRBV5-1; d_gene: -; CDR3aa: CASSRDHPRAEAFF; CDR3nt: TGCGCCAGCAGCCGAGACCACCCCCGCGCTGAAGCTTTCTTT
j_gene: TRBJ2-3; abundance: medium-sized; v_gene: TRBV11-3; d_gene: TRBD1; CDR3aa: CASSLGWQGATDTQYF; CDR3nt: TGTGCCAGCAGCTTGGGCTGGCAGGGGGCAACAGATACGCAGTATTTT
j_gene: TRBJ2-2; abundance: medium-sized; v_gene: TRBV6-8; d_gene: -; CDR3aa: CAVQAQGVNTGELFF; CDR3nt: TGTGCCGTTCAGGCCCAGGGCGTAAACACCGGGGAGCTGTTTTTT
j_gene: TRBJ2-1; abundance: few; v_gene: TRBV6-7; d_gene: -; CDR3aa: CASRMGLEQFF; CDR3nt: TGTGCCAGCAGGATGGGACTTGAGCAGTTCTTC
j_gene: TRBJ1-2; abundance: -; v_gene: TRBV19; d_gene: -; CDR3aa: CASSQTGNYGYTF; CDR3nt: TGTGCCAGTAGTCAAACAGGGAACTATGGCTACACCTTC
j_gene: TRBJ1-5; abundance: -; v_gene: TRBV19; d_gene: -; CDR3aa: CASSPFWAASNQPQHF; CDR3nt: TGTGCCAGTAGTCCCTTCTGGGCAGCCTCCAATCAGCCCCAGCATTTT
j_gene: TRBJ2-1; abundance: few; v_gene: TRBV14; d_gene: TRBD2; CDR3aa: CASKGREGYNEQFF; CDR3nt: TGTGCCAGCAAGGGACGGGAGGGGTACAATGAGCAGTTCTTC
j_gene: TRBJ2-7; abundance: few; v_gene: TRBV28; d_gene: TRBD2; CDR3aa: CASGLAGVYEQYF; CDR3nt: TGTGCCAGCGGACTAGCGGGAGTCTACGAGCAGTACTTC
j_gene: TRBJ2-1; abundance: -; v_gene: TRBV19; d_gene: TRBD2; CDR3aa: CASSFAGEGYEQFF; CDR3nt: TGTGCCAGTAGTTTCGCGGGGGAGGGCTATGAGCAGTTCTTC
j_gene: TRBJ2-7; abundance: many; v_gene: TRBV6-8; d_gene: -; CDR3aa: CASSRTAHRYEQYF; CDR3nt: TGTGCCAGCAGCCGGACAGCCCATCGTTACGAGCAGTACTTC
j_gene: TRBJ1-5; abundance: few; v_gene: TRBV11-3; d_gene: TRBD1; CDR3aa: CASSYGTGKYQPQHF; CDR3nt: TGTGCCAGCAGCTATGGGACAGGGAAGTATCAGCCCCAGCATTTT
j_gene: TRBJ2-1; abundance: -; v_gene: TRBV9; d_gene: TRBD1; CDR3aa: CASSPRRQGSYNEQFF; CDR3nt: TGTGCCAGCAGTCCCCGCAGACAGGGCTCCTACAATGAGCAGTTCTTC
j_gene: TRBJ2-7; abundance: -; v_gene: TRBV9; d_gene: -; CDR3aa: CASSVGGAPYEQYF; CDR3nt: TGTGCCAGCAGCGTAGGAGGGGCCCCCTACGAGCAGTACTTC
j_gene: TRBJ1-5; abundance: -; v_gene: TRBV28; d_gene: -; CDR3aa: CASSLLPADSNQPQHF; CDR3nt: TGTGCCAGCAGCCTCTTACCGGCAGATAGCAATCAGCCCCAGCATTTT
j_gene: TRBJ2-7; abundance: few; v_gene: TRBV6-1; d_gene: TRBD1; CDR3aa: CASSEAGPWVRGPRSYEQYF; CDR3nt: TGTGCCAGCAGTGAAGCTGGGCCGTGGGTCAGGGGGCCCCGCTCCTACGAGCAGTACTTC
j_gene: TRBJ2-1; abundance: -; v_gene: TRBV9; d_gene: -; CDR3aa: CASSATSHNEQFF; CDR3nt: TGTGCCAGCAGCGCGACTAGTCACAATGAGCAGTTCTTC
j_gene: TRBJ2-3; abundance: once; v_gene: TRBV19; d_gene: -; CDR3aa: CASSIGRETDTQYF; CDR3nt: TGTGCCAGTAGTATTGGGCGGGAAACAGATACGCAGTATTTT
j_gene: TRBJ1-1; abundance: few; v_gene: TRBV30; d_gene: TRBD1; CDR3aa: CAWSARGLSTEAFF; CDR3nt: TGTGCCTGGAGCGCTAGGGGGCTGAGCACTGAAGCTTTCTTT
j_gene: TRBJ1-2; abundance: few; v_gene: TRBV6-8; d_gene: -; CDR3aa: CASSYGGAYGYTF; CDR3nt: TGTGCCAGCAGTTACGGAGGAGCCTATGGCTACACCTTC
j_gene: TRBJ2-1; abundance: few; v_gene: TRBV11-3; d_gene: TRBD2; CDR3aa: CASSKGTSGGYNEQFF; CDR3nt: TGTGCCAGCAGCAAAGGGACTAGCGGGGGTTACAATGAGCAGTTCTTC
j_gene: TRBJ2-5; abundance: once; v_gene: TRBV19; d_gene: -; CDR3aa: CASTSGVNQETQYF; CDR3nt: TGTGCCAGTACCTCAGGGGTTAACCAAGAGACCCAGTACTTC